The 18 T cell receptor beta chains in this list originate from one sample, sequenced in a study of blood T cell repertoires in COVID-19. Data came from immunoSEQ multiplex PCR; TCRdb stores just in-frame clones and leaves some out. The sample shows fewer than 350,000 clones, approximately 87% of them seen only once. The specimen was peripheral blood. The origin of the receptors is a woman between 50 and 59 years old who had recovered from COVID-19.

The chain links TRBV2 to TRBJ2-5; TRBD1 aligns across 8 bases. Germline lookup yields CDR1 SNHLY and CDR2 FYNNEI. This CDR3 spans 15 amino acids. J was trimmed by 4 bases and V by 2 bases; bases with no gene match: 6. The CDR3 sequence is CASSETGTGGETQYF. DNA of the CDR3: TGTGCCAGCAGTGAAACCGGGACAGGCGGAGAGACCCAGTACTTC.

Only one count was recorded for this clone. This sequence joins TRBV29-1 and TRBJ1-5; weak D call: TRBD1 (5 bases). CDR3 length: 13 residues. Trimming left V 6 bases short and J 6 bases short, with 15 bases between. Germline-derived CDR1 and CDR2 are SQVTM and ANQGSEA. CDR3 in amino acids: CSVGSGGSQPQHF. The CDR3 coding sequence is TGCAGCGTGGGGTCGGGGGGGAGTCAGCCCCAGCATTTT.

The CDR3 DNA is TGTGCCACCAGCAGAGTCCGGGACTATGGCTACACCTTC. It yields the protein CATSRVRDYGYTF. The chain uses TRBV15 and TRBJ1-2, with D unresolved. V was pared by 1 base and J by 3 bases, with 6 bases between. The CDR3 covers 13 residues. CDR1 LNHNV and CDR2 YYDKDF come from the germline V gene (reference sequence). The full variable domain, with the rest looked up from reference TRBV15 and TRBJ1-2, is DAMVIQNPRYQVTQFGKPVTLSCSQTLNHNVMYWYQQKSSQAPKLLFHYYDKDFNNEADTPDNFQSRRPNTSFCFLDIRSPGLGDTAMYLCATSRVRDYGYTFGSGTRLTVV.

The chain has TRBV7-2 and TRBJ2-5; 9 nucleotides align to TRBD2. J gave up 2 bases and V 3 bases, and 1 base lay outside the gene matches. The CDR3 consists of 14 residues. Germline CDR1 and CDR2: SGHTA and FQGNSA. Here the CDR3 DNA reads TGTGCCAGCAGCTTCGGACTAGCGCAAGAGACCCAGTACTTC. It is translated as CASSFGLAQETQYF.

The rearrangement joins TRBV11-2 to TRBJ1-3; TRBD1 matches 10 bases. Trimming took 6 bases from V and 0 from J; bases not matched to a gene: 11. The CDR3 is 18 amino acids. From germline, CDR1 is SGHAT and CDR2 FQNNGV. The CDR3 spells CASRRTGGRQISGNTIYF. In DNA, the CDR3 is TGTGCCAGCAGACGGACAGGGGGGCGACAAATCTCTGGAAACACCATATATTTT.

For the CDR3, the DNA is TGTGCCAGCAGTGTGAAGACAAACACTGAAGCTTTCTTT. Encoded protein: CASSVKTNTEAFF. The chain combines TRBV2 with TRBJ1-1; D is unresolved. Germline CDR1 is SNHLY and CDR2 is FYNNEI. The CDR3 runs 13 residues. V was trimmed by 4 bases and J by 2 bases, leaving 8 bases between them.

The V call is TRBV10-2, the J call TRBJ1-3; no clear D gene. The CDR3 extends over 15 amino acids. Germline V lookup: CDR1 WSHSY, CDR2 SAAADI. Trimming took 6 bases from V and 0 from J, leaving 12 bases between them. CDR3 DNA: TGCGCCAGCAGGGCGGTAGGCAGCTCTGGAAACACCATATATTTT. As protein: CASRAVGSSGNTIYF.

In its sample, this clone was seen a few times. V usage is TRBV7-9 and J usage is TRBJ1-6; tentatively, D is TRBD1 (6 bases). The CDR3 is 14 residues long. Trimming pared 5 bases from V and 7 bases from J, leaving 12 bases between. Germline V CDR1 and CDR2: SEHNR, FQNEAQ (reference sequence). CDR3 residues: CASSEWTANSPLHF. In DNA form, the CDR3 reads TGTGCCAGCAGCGAATGGACAGCAAATTCACCCCTCCACTTT.

This clone has just a few counts. This chain connects TRBV19 to TRBJ1-2, with a tentative D call TRBD1 (5 bases). V lost 8 bases and J lost 5, with 15 bases in between. The CDR3 spans 13 residues. Per germline, CDR1 LNHDA and CDR2 SQIVND (reference sequence). The CDR3 here is CASQGSEGYGYTF. In DNA form, the CDR3 reads TGTGCCAGTCAGGGAAGTGAAGGGTATGGCTACACCTTC.

V usage is TRBV24-1 and J usage is TRBJ1-2; no clear D. Trimming pared 4 bases from V and 3 bases from J, leaving 14 bases between. The CDR3 length is 15 residues. Germline CDR1 reads KGHDR; CDR2 reads SFDVKD. The CDR3 DNA reads as TGTGCCACCAGTGACCCCAGCAGGAATTACTATGGCTACACCTTC. This encodes CATSDPSRNYYGYTF.

V gene TRBV28 combines with J gene TRBJ1-2, with TRBD1 as a possible D gene (6 bases). Per the germline V gene, CDR1 is MDHEN and CDR2 is SYDVKM. Trimming stripped 6 bases from V and 4 bases from J, with 15 bases between. CDR3 length: 14 residues. In DNA, the CDR3 is TGTGCCAGCAGATCTGACAGGCGAATCTATGGCTACACCTTC. Translating it yields CASRSDRRIYGYTF.

The chain combines TRBV24-1 with TRBJ1-1; 8 bases align to TRBD1. Germline V lookup: CDR1 KGHDR, CDR2 SFDVKD. CDR3 size: 13 residues. With V trimmed by 4 bases and J by 8 bases, 5 bases remained unmatched. The CDR3 loop is CATSEQGGREAFF. Here the CDR3 DNA reads TGTGCCACCAGTGAACAGGGGGGGCGGGAAGCTTTCTTT.

This clone was observed a few times. J is TRBJ2-5 and V is TRBV6-2 or TRBV6-3; 8 nucleotides line up with TRBD1. CDR1 is MNHEY and CDR2 is SVGEGT in the germline V gene. The CDR3 is 16 amino acids. The V gene end was trimmed by 0 bases and the J gene end by 4 bases; junction bases not matched to a gene: 7. The CDR3 here is CASSYSLDGTGETQYF. CDR3 nucleotide sequence: TGTGCCAGCAGTTACTCGCTAGACGGGACAGGAGAGACCCAGTACTTC.

This clone was recorded once. The chain links TRBV30 to TRBJ2-3; no definite D call. The length of the CDR3 is 15 residues. Germline lookup yields CDR1 GTSNPN and CDR2 SVGIG (reference sequence). Trimming took off 0 bases at V and 2 bases at J, with 12 bases between the two ends. CDR3: CAWSVRQDHTDTQYF. DNA of the CDR3: TGTGCCTGGAGTGTACGTCAGGATCACACAGATACGCAGTATTTT.

The chain links TRBV14 to TRBJ2-1; 11 bases match TRBD1. Germline CDR1 reads SGHDN; CDR2 reads FVKESK. Trimming at V came to 3 bases and at J to 1 base, leaving 5 bases not matched to a gene. This CDR3 has 17 amino acids. The CDR3 DNA reads TGTGCCAGCAGCCAGGTAGGACAGGGGGCGTCCTACAATGAGCAGTTCTTC. Its protein is CASSQVGQGASYNEQFF.

V and J are TRBV3-1 (or the pseudogene TRBV3-2) and TRBJ1-2; no definite D call. The CDR3 runs 14 residues. V lost 3 bases to trimming and J lost 6 bases, with 14 bases between them. Per germline, CDR1 LGHDT and CDR2 YNNKEL (reference sequence). CDR3 bases: TGTGCCAGCAGCCACCGTCGACAAGATGATGGCTACACCTTC. As protein: CASSHRRQDDGYTF.

The chain is built from TRBV5-5 and TRBJ1-1, with D unclear. This CDR3 has 16 amino acids. Germline V CDR1 and CDR2: SGHKS, YYEKEE (reference sequence). The V end lost 2 bases, the J end lost 4 bases, and 18 bases lay between the germline ends. Here the CDR3 DNA reads TGTGCCAGCAGCTTCTCAAGCCCCATCGAGGGCACTGAAGCTTTCTTT. Its translation: CASSFSSPIEGTEAFF.

The chain uses TRBV18 and TRBJ2-7; D might be TRBD2 (5 bases). Trimming left V 6 bases short and J 5 bases short, with 11 bases between. The CDR3 runs 12 residues. CDR1 and CDR2 from the germline V gene are KGHSH and LQKENI. The CDR3 DNA reads as TGTGCCAGCTCCCCGGACTTGAACGAGCAGTACTTC. This gives the protein CASSPDLNEQYF.